This T cell receptor beta chain was obtained from a study of T cell responses to AZD1222 COVID-19 vaccine. The data were produced by immunoSEQ multiplex PCR, yet TCRdb's version contains in-frame clones alone and is incomplete. The repertoire consists of 150,000 to 200,000 clones, with about 91% occurring once and the leading ten covering 1% to 1.5%. The CDR3 is made up of 15 amino acids. Germline lookup yields CDR1 KGHSY and CDR2 FQNENV. The ends lost 0 bases at V and 5 bases at J; junction bases unmatched: 4. The sequencing used peripheral blood, collected 28 days after the second AZD1222 dose. V and J are TRBV16 and TRBJ1-2; 9 bases are a match to TRBD1. The sequence came from an adult who received the AZD1222 COVID-19 vaccine. The CDR3 here is CASSQSGQGRYGYTF. CDR3 in DNA: TGTGCCAGCAGCCAATCGGGACAGGGACGGTATGGCTACACCTTC.